Presented here are 29 T cell receptor beta chains from one specimen sequenced in a study of T cell responses to AZD1222 COVID-19 vaccine. Profiled with immunoSEQ multiplex PCR; TCRdb holds only in-frame clones, not every one. In the table there are 65,000 to 75,000 clones, roughly 75% of which are singletons. The sample was peripheral blood, taken 28 days after the second AZD1222 dose. The receptors shown here come from an adult who received the AZD1222 COVID-19 vaccine.

This clone showed up just a few times. Possible read error: a much larger clone is one base away. In the same sample, other DNA sequences code for this CDR3. This rearrangement joins TRBV7-9 to TRBJ1-1, with unresolved D. From germline, CDR1 is SEHNR and CDR2 FQNEAQ (reference sequence). CDR3 length: 12 residues. Trimming took 2 bases from V and 4 from J, leaving 5 bases between them. CDR3 residues: CASSLMGTEAFF. Written as DNA, the CDR3 is TGTGCCAGCAGCTTAATGGGCACTGAAGCTTTCTTT.

The V call is TRBV5-1, the J call TRBJ2-6; 7 bases are a match to TRBD1. The CDR3 has 15 residues. Looked up from germline, CDR1 is SGHRS and CDR2 is YFSETQ. V was clipped by 1 base and J by 3 bases; unmatched bases: 1. Here the CDR3 reads CASSLTGDGANVLTF. The DNA of the CDR3 is TGCGCCAGCAGCTTGACAGGGGATGGGGCCAACGTCCTGACTTTC. The complete variable domain, with remaining parts taken from reference TRBV5-1 and TRBJ2-6, reads KAGVTQTPRYLIKTRGQQVTLSCSPISGHRSVSWYQQTPGQGLQFLFEYFSETQRNKGNFPGRFSGRQFSNSRSEMNVSTLELGDSALYLCASSLTGDGANVLTFGAGSRLTVL.

The CDR3 region has the DNA TGCGCCAGCAGCCAAGTATCTACTTCCTACGAGCAGTACTTC. Amino acids: CASSQVSTSYEQYF. This sequence joins TRBV4-3 and TRBJ2-7; D gene ambiguous. CDR1 and CDR2 from the germline V gene are LGHNA and YSLEER. V was shortened by 1 base and J by 1 base, with 8 bases between the two germline ends. The CDR3 loop spans 14 amino acids.

This chain connects TRBV6-5 to TRBJ2-2, with TRBD2 identical over 9 bases. Trimming removed 4 bases from V and 7 bases from J; junction bases left unmatched: 10. This CDR3 has 16 amino acids. CDR1 MNHEY and CDR2 SVGAGI come from the germline V gene. CDR3: CASSLVAGDFGGELFF. In DNA form, the CDR3 reads TGTGCCAGCAGTTTAGTAGCGGGAGACTTTGGCGGGGAGCTGTTTTTT.

This clone was detected only a few times. The chain recombines TRBV19 with TRBJ2-7; TRBD2 matches at 8 bases. V lost 4 bases, J lost 4 bases, and 9 bases stayed unmatched. This CDR3 region has 15 residues. The germline CDR1 and CDR2 sequences are LNHDA and SQIVND (reference sequence). The CDR3 DNA follows: TGTGCCAGTAGTACCTTGCTGGCGGGAGGTTACGAGCAGTACTTC. Translating it yields CASSTLLAGGYEQYF.

J is TRBJ1-5 and V is TRBV28, with a tentative D call TRBD1 (5 bases). In germline, CDR1 is MDHEN, CDR2 SYDVKM. The CDR3 has 12 amino acids. Trimming removed 8 bases from V and 2 bases from J, with 7 bases in between. Written as DNA, the CDR3 is TGTGCCAGCCGAGGGGGCAATCAGCCCCAGCATTTT. It yields the protein CASRGGNQPQHF.

This sequence joins TRBV18 and TRBJ2-7; TRBD2 might be the D (5 bases). This CDR3 spans 13 amino acids. Germline V CDR1 and CDR2: KGHSH, LQKENI. Trimming left V 2 bases short and J 2 bases short, with 7 bases between. The CDR3 region is CASSPGETYEQYF. The CDR3 DNA is TGTGCCAGCTCACCAGGGGAGACCTACGAGCAGTACTTC.

This sequence joins TRBV14 and TRBJ1-2, with 8 bases fitting TRBD1. The CDR3 is made up of 15 amino acids. Germline V gene sequence: CDR1 SGHDN, CDR2 FVKESK. The V and J ends lost 4 bases and 5 bases, in that order; junction bases with no gene match: 9. CDR3 sequence: CASSPAGQGAYGYTF. Written as DNA, the CDR3 is TGTGCCAGCAGCCCGGCCGGACAGGGAGCTTATGGCTACACCTTC. Full variable domain (missing parts from reference TRBV14 and TRBJ1-2): EAGVTQFPSHSVIEKGQTVTLRCDPISGHDNLYWYRRVMGKEIKFLLHFVKESKQDESGMPNNRFLAERTGGTYSTLKVQPAELEDSGVYFCASSPAGQGAYGYTFGSGTRLTVV.

The gene calls are TRBV15 and TRBJ1-6, with 7 bases identical to TRBD1. Germline lookup yields CDR1 LNHNV and CDR2 YYDKDF (reference sequence). The CDR3 spans 14 residues. The V and J ends lost 6 bases and 7 bases, in that order; junction bases with no gene match: 6. This chain's CDR3 is CATSKGQWNSPLHF. The CDR3 region has the DNA TGTGCCACCAGTAAGGGACAGTGGAATTCACCCCTCCACTTT.

The chain has TRBV24-1 and TRBJ2-1; 11 bases agree with TRBD2. The J segment lost 4 bases and the V segment lost 11 bases, leaving 3 bases of the junction unmatched. The CDR3 spans 13 residues. Looked up from germline, CDR1 is KGHDR and CDR2 is SFDVKD. The CDR3 spells CASGTSGYNEQFF. The DNA of the CDR3 is TGTGCCAGCGGGACTAGCGGTTACAATGAGCAGTTCTTC.

The rearrangement uses TRBV30 and TRBJ2-7; 11 nucleotides align to TRBD2. Germline-derived CDR1 and CDR2 are GTSNPN and SVGIG (reference sequence). Unmatched junction bases numbered 11, after V lost 2 bases and J lost 8 bases. The CDR3 runs 15 residues. Written as DNA, the CDR3 is TGTGCCTGGAGTTCCTGGACTAGCGGGCCTATCCAGCAGTACTTC. As protein: CAWSSWTSGPIQQYF.

The chain recombines TRBV5-1 with TRBJ1-2; no clear D gene. The V end lost 0 bases, the J end lost 8 bases, and 8 bases lay between the germline ends. Germline-derived CDR1 and CDR2 are SGHRS and YFSETQ. The CDR3 is 12 amino acids. The CDR3 DNA follows: TGCGCCAGCAGCTTGGAAGACATCGGCTACACCTTC. Amino acid sequence: CASSLEDIGYTF.

The CDR3 loop is CASSETPGQVYGYTF. The CDR3, as DNA: TGTGCCAGCAGCGAAACTCCGGGACAGGTCTATGGCTACACCTTC. The chain is built from TRBV6-2 or TRBV6-3 and TRBJ1-2; 8 positions agree with TRBD1. CDR3 length equals 15 residues. V lost 6 bases, J lost 4 bases, and 10 bases stayed unmatched. CDR1 and CDR2 from the germline V gene are MNHEY and SVGEGT.

V usage is TRBV4-2 and J usage is TRBJ2-7, with 9 bases fitting TRBD1. CDR1 is LGHNA, CDR2 YNFKEQ, per germline. V shed 2 bases and J 3 bases; nucleotides not matched to a gene: 8. There are 16 residues in the CDR3. The CDR3 region has the DNA TGTGCCAGCAGCCAACATTCCGGGACAGGGAACTACGAGCAGTACTTC. It specifies CASSQHSGTGNYEQYF.

The chain combines TRBV9 with TRBJ1-3; a weak D match, TRBD1 (6 bases). The germline V gene encodes CDR1 SGDLS and CDR2 YYNGEE. The ends were cut back, 4 bases at V and 1 base at J, with 9 bases in the middle. This CDR3 is 14 amino acids long. CDR3 loop: CASSTQGSGNTIYF. The CDR3, as DNA: TGTGCCAGCAGCACCCAGGGGTCTGGAAACACCATATATTTT.

V gene TRBV24-1 combines with J gene TRBJ2-3; D may be TRBD2 (7 bases). CDR1 is KGHDR, CDR2 SFDVKD, per germline. Trimming cost V 10 bases and J 3 bases, with 13 bases left between them. This CDR3 is 13 amino acids long. The CDR3 DNA sequence: TGTGCCACACGGGGGGCGATGACAGATACGCAGTATTTT. It is translated as CATRGAMTDTQYF.

The chain recombines TRBV9 with TRBJ2-5; 9 bases fit TRBD1. CDR3 length: 15 residues. From germline, CDR1 is SGDLS and CDR2 YYNGEE. The V and J ends lost 6 bases and 3 bases, in that order; junction bases with no gene match: 9. Here the CDR3 reads CASNRQGGSEETQYF. The CDR3 region has the DNA TGTGCCAGCAACAGACAGGGGGGTTCAGAAGAGACCCAGTACTTC.

The chain carries TRBV25-1 and TRBJ1-4; maybe TRBD1 (5 bases). This CDR3 is 15 amino acids long. The V and J ends lost 0 bases and 8 bases respectively, with 13 bases between them. Germline values: CDR1 MGHDK, CDR2 SYGVNS. The CDR3 DNA reads TGTGCCAGCAGTGAATACGGGGGATTGACCGAAAAACTGTTTTTT. Translated, it gives CASSEYGGLTEKLFF.

This clone appeared a few times. The gene calls are TRBV2 and TRBJ2-1, with a tentative D call TRBD2 (6 bases). The CDR3 has 13 residues. Germline CDR1 is SNHLY and CDR2 is FYNNEI. V lost 6 bases, J lost 4 bases, and 10 bases lay in between. CDR3 nucleotides: TGTGCCAGCAGCGTTGGGGGGTACAATGAGCAGTTCTTC. As protein: CASSVGGYNEQFF.

This chain joins TRBV7-2 and TRBJ1-5; D perhaps matches TRBD1 (5 bases). This CDR3 is built from 15 residues. Trimming cost V 5 bases and J 6 bases, with 17 bases left between them. Germline CDR1 reads SGHTA; CDR2 reads FQGNSA. CDR3: CASSARGGEGQPQHF. The CDR3, as DNA: TGTGCCAGCAGCGCTCGGGGGGGAGAGGGTCAGCCCCAGCATTTT.

This clone is a singleton in its sample. V usage is TRBV7-2 and J usage is TRBJ2-7; D gene unclear. Germline V gene lookup returns CDR1 SGHTA and CDR2 FQGNSA. Trimming took 5 bases from V and 3 from J, leaving 8 bases between them. This CDR3 region has 12 residues. The DNA for the CDR3 is TGTGCCAGCAGCCTCCGTGGCTACGAGCAGTACTTC. It translates to CASSLRGYEQYF.

The table lists this clone with a count of one. The gene calls are TRBV28 and TRBJ1-3; D ambiguous. The germline gives CDR1 MDHEN, CDR2 SYDVKM. The V end was cut by 7 bases, the J end by 9 bases, with 13 bases between. The CDR3 covers 12 residues. In DNA form, the CDR3 reads TGTGCCAGCACATCTGTGGGAGGCACCATATATTTT. Its protein is CASTSVGGTIYF.

CDR3 sequence: CASSVPTGAADTQYF. The CDR3 DNA follows: TGTGCCAGCAGCGTCCCCACGGGAGCGGCAGATACGCAGTATTTT. The chain couples TRBV9 to TRBJ2-3; possibly TRBD2 for D (6 bases). This CDR3 has 15 amino acids. V was cut by 2 bases and J by 4 bases, with 14 bases left in between. Looked up from germline, CDR1 is SGDLS and CDR2 is YYNGEE.

The rearrangement links TRBV14 to TRBJ1-2, with a weak D call TRBD1 (6 bases). This CDR3 is 14 amino acids long. CDR1 and CDR2 from the germline V gene are SGHDN and FVKESK. V was clipped by 4 bases and J by 4 bases, with 13 bases between them. CDR3 coding DNA: TGTGCCAGCAGCCTTTGGACAGACCCCTATGGCTACACCTTC. This sequence encodes CASSLWTDPYGYTF.

Only a few counts were recorded for this clone. The gene calls are TRBV5-1 and TRBJ2-4, with D possibly being TRBD1 (8 bases). CDR3 length equals 18 residues. Germline assignment: CDR1 SGHRS and CDR2 YFSETQ. Trimming cost V 4 bases and J 5 bases, with 25 bases left between them. The CDR3: CASSPSPGQGGGQNIQYF. CDR3 DNA sequence: TGCGCCAGCAGCCCATCGCCCGGACAGGGAGGGGGGCAAAACATTCAGTACTTC.

The genes are TRBV4-3 and TRBJ2-7; no firm D call. CDR3 length: 14 amino acids. Trimming stripped 1 base from V and 2 bases from J, with 9 bases between. Germline assignment: CDR1 LGHNA and CDR2 YSLEER. The CDR3 nucleotides are TGCGCCAGCAGCCAAGGCAGGACGGCCTACGAGCAGTACTTC. Translation gives CASSQGRTAYEQYF.

The J gene is TRBJ2-5, the V gene TRBV5-1; D is ambiguous. This CDR3 comprises 13 residues. Per the germline V gene, CDR1 is SGHRS and CDR2 is YFSETQ. The V end lost 0 bases, the J end lost 4 bases, and 7 bases lay between the germline ends. The CDR3 reads CASSLAQIETQYF. DNA of the CDR3: TGCGCCAGCAGCTTGGCGCAAATAGAGACCCAGTACTTC.

The chain carries TRBV9 and TRBJ2-2; D gene uncertain. V lost 0 bases and J lost 4, with 4 bases in between. Germline CDR1 reads SGDLS; CDR2 reads YYNGEE. The CDR3 is 13 amino acids. CDR3 residues: CASSVVTTGELFF. As DNA, the CDR3 is TGTGCCAGCAGCGTAGTTACCACCGGGGAGCTGTTTTTT.

The V call is TRBV24-1, the J call TRBJ2-3; 8 positions match TRBD1. J gave up 5 bases and V 2 bases, and 11 bases lay outside the gene matches. Germline-derived CDR1 and CDR2 are KGHDR and SFDVKD. There are 17 residues in the CDR3. CDR3 bases: TGTGCCACCAGTGATTATCAAGGCAGGGGGCAGGTAGATACGCAGTATTTT. The encoded protein is CATSDYQGRGQVDTQYF.